These 20 T cell receptor beta chains came from one sample sequenced in a study of siplizumab effects on memory and regulatory T cells. Assay used: immunoSEQ multiplex PCR; TCRdb lists only in-frame clones, some missing. The sample lists about 100,000 clones; approximately 92% were seen once. Material: CD4+ T cells sorted from blood. Every receptor here comes from a human donor in good health.

The chain employs TRBV5-1 and TRBJ1-4, with unresolved D. CDR3 length: 13 amino acids. Germline V gene data show CDR1 as SGHRS and CDR2 as YFSETQ. The V end lost 0 bases, the J end lost 7 bases, and 7 bases lay between the germline ends. The CDR3 protein is CASSLGDTEKLFF. The CDR3 nucleotides are TGCGCCAGCAGCTTGGGAGACACTGAAAAACTGTTTTTT.

The rearrangement joins TRBV28 to TRBJ2-5; the match to TRBD1 covers 9 bases. Trimming at V came to 1 base and at J to 2 bases, leaving 5 bases not matched to a gene. The CDR3 spans 16 residues. Germline CDR1 MDHEN, CDR2 SYDVKM. Here the CDR3 DNA reads TGTGCCAGCAGTTTATTGGGGACAGGGAGTCAAGAGACCCAGTACTTC. Translating it yields CASSLLGTGSQETQYF. The variable domain in full, with the rest retrieved from reference TRBV28 and TRBJ2-5, is DVKVTQSSRYLVKRTGEKVFLECVQDMDHENMFWYRQDPGLGLRLIYFSYDVKMKEKGDIPEGYSVSREKKERFSLILESASTNQTSMYLCASSLLGTGSQETQYFGPGTRLLVL.

Comments on this clone: Other nucleotide sequences in the sample specify the same CDR3. The chain is built from TRBV18 and TRBJ2-7, with 10 bases aligning to TRBD1. The CDR3 has 13 residues. V lost 3 bases and J lost 7; bases outside the gene matches: 3. Germline V gene data show CDR1 as KGHSH and CDR2 as LQKENI. This CDR3 is CASSPGQGGEQYF. The DNA of the CDR3 is TGTGCCAGCTCACCCGGACAGGGGGGAGAGCAGTACTTC.

Comments on this clone: The same CDR3 also results from other DNA sequences found in this sample. The gene calls are TRBV19 and TRBJ1-1, with D unresolved. The CDR3 runs 13 residues. Trimming left V 0 bases short and J 2 bases short, with 4 bases between. Germline CDR1 reads LNHDA; CDR2 reads SQIVND (reference sequence). In nucleotides, the CDR3 is TGTGCCAGTAGTATAGAGGGAAACACTGAAGCTTTCTTT. Translating it yields CASSIEGNTEAFF.

The chain employs TRBV18 and TRBJ1-3; D might be TRBD1 (6 bases). The V gene lost 4 bases and the J gene lost 0 bases, with 19 bases spanning the gap. Germline V gene sequence: CDR1 KGHSH, CDR2 LQKENI. This CDR3 contains 18 residues. The CDR3 coding sequence is TGTGCCAGCTCACGAGAGACAGGAGACCGAGGCTCTGGAAACACCATATATTTT. Protein product: CASSRETGDRGSGNTIYF.

This chain connects TRBV4-2 to TRBJ2-7, with D tentatively TRBD1 (6 bases). Germline CDR1 reads LGHNA; CDR2 reads YNFKEQ. This CDR3 comprises 16 residues. Trimming cost V 0 bases and J 5 bases, with 17 bases left between them. The CDR3 is CASSQDWDTVGDEQYF. The CDR3 nucleotides are TGTGCCAGCAGCCAAGATTGGGACACGGTGGGGGACGAGCAGTACTTC.

V is TRBV7-3 and J is TRBJ2-1, with TRBD2 as a possible D gene (6 bases). In germline, CDR1 is SGHTA, CDR2 FQGTGA. This CDR3 contains 15 residues. Trimming took 6 bases from V and 9 from J, leaving 21 bases between them. This CDR3 reads CASSGGVGFGSEQFF. The CDR3 nucleotides are TGTGCCAGCAGTGGAGGGGTAGGATTTGGCAGTGAGCAGTTCTTC.

The rearrangement joins TRBV6-5 to TRBJ1-1; 8 bases are a match to TRBD1. V was clipped by 6 bases and J by 5 bases; unmatched bases: 8. CDR3 size: 14 residues. Germline V CDR1 and CDR2: MNHEY, SVGAGI. Here the CDR3 reads CASSRGGQVTEAFF. The CDR3 coding sequence is TGTGCCAGCAGCCGGGGGGGACAGGTGACTGAAGCTTTCTTT.

V and J are TRBV14 and TRBJ2-7; 9 bases agree with TRBD1. The V gene end was trimmed by 1 base and the J gene end by 0 bases; junction bases not matched to a gene: 13. Germline loops: CDR1 SGHDN, CDR2 FVKESK. This CDR3 contains 19 residues. The CDR3 here is CASSQVPAAGTGFSYEQYF. For the CDR3, the DNA is TGTGCCAGCAGCCAAGTTCCGGCGGCCGGGACAGGGTTCTCCTACGAGCAGTACTTC.

This chain links TRBV4-1 with TRBJ2-5, with 10 bases that match TRBD2. The germline gives CDR1 MGHRA, CDR2 YSYEKL. This CDR3 spans 13 amino acids. The J segment lost 5 bases and the V segment lost 4 bases, leaving 1 base of the junction unmatched. For the CDR3, the DNA is TGCGCCAGCAGCCTAGCGGGGGGCGAGACCCAGTACTTC. Its translation is CASSLAGGETQYF.

This clone was counted once. The chain couples TRBV9 to TRBJ2-7; TRBD1 agrees at 11 bases. Germline-derived CDR1 and CDR2 are SGDLS and YYNGEE. Germline trimming cut 4 bases from V and 7 bases from J; bases unmatched to any gene: 10. There are 15 residues in the CDR3. Here the CDR3 reads CASSTRGQGAKEQYF. Here the CDR3 DNA reads TGTGCCAGCAGCACCCGCGGACAGGGGGCCAAGGAGCAGTACTTC.

In its sample, this clone was seen once. The junction differs from germline at one of its ends, possibly a read error. V gene TRBV6-6 combines with J gene TRBJ2-3; D uncertain. Per germline, CDR1 MNHNY and CDR2 SVGAGI (reference sequence). This CDR3 region has 16 residues. CDR3 region: CASSYSGSVGTDTQYF. CDR3 coding DNA: TGTGCCAGCAGCTACTCCGGGTCCGTCGGCACAGACACGCAGTATTTT.

The rearrangement uses TRBV18 and TRBJ1-1, with D unclear. The germline V gene encodes CDR1 KGHSH and CDR2 LQKENI. The CDR3 sequence is 14 residues long. V gave up 5 bases and J gave up 4 bases, with 14 bases separating them. For the CDR3, the DNA is TGTGCCAGCTCATCACGGGAAGGGAGCACTGAAGCTTTCTTT. It yields the protein CASSSREGSTEAFF.

V gene TRBV6-7 combines with J gene TRBJ2-7, with 9 bases matching TRBD1. TRBV6-7 is an ORF, and what it does is uncertain. The junction had 6 bases not matched to a gene; V was cut back by 0 bases and J by 6 bases. The CDR3 has 15 amino acids. The CDR3 sequence is CASSYSGTGWCEQYF. The CDR3 coding sequence is TGTGCCAGCAGTTACTCCGGGACAGGGTGGTGCGAGCAGTACTTC.

This sequence joins TRBV28 and TRBJ2-7, with 10 bases lining up with TRBD2. The V gene end was trimmed by 6 bases and the J gene end by 2 bases; junction bases not matched to a gene: 7. Germline V gene lookup returns CDR1 MDHEN and CDR2 SYDVKM. The CDR3 covers 15 residues. The CDR3 loop reads CASRTAGGQAYEQYF. The CDR3 DNA reads as TGTGCCAGCAGGACAGCGGGGGGGCAGGCCTACGAGCAGTACTTC.

This chain connects TRBV6-5 to TRBJ2-7; no clear D. The germline V gene has CDR1 MNHEY and CDR2 SVGAGI. The germline V and J ends were trimmed by 7 bases and 3 bases, with 10 bases remaining between them. The length of the CDR3 is 12 residues. CDR3 nucleotide sequence: TGTGCCAGCAAAGACCGGCGCTACGAGCAGTACTTC. Translated, it gives CASKDRRYEQYF.

The chain has TRBV5-4 and TRBJ2-3, with D hard to call. The germline V and J ends were trimmed by 4 bases and 0 bases, with 3 bases remaining between them. CDR1 is SGHNT and CDR2 is YYREEE in the germline V gene (reference sequence). There are 12 residues in the CDR3. The CDR3 nucleotides are TGTGCCAGCAGCGCGAGCACAGATACGCAGTATTTT. Residues: CASSASTDTQYF.

V is TRBV7-8 and J is TRBJ1-1; D ambiguous. The germline gives CDR1 SGHVS, CDR2 FQNEAQ. V lost 1 base to trimming and J lost 2 bases, with 8 bases between them. The CDR3 is made up of 14 amino acids. CDR3: CASSLGQHNTEAFF. In nucleotides, the CDR3 is TGTGCCAGCAGCTTAGGTCAGCATAACACTGAAGCTTTCTTT.

The chain is built from TRBV19 and TRBJ1-4; D call uncertain. V was pared by 4 bases and J by 2 bases, with 8 bases between. The CDR3 has 14 residues. The V gene's germline CDR1 is LNHDA and CDR2 SQIVND (reference sequence). The CDR3 nucleotides read TGTGCCAGTAGTACTAGGTGGACTAATGAAAAACTGTTTTTT. Its translation: CASSTRWTNEKLFF.

This chain links TRBV21-1 with TRBJ2-7. TRBV21-1 is flagged as a pseudogene. The CDR3 consists of 17 residues. The CDR3 loop is CASSKDTHCGPSYEQYF. CDR3 coding DNA: TGTGCCAGCAGCAAAGACACTCATTGTGGCCCGTCCTACGAGCAGTACTTC.